The 6 T cell receptor beta chains reported below all come from one sample, sequenced in a study of beta chain features in type 1 diabetes. Study-wide findings and caveats: Type 1 diabetes patients had TCRB CDR3s that were shorter (moderately but significantly so) in all four CD4+ subsets.

No antigen has been assigned to these receptors. Expressed TCRB transcripts were sequenced because the isolated RNA had all been reverse transcribed beforehand. Some clones are missing from TCRdb's copy, which holds only in-frame ones; the method was immunoSEQ multiplex PCR. The sample includes about 120,000 clones, about 18% of them seen just once. Sample: central memory CD4+ T cells from blood. These receptors were collected from a young man with type 1 diabetes.

The V gene is TRBV5-1, the J gene TRBJ2-3; a possible D gene is TRBD2 (6 bases). From germline, CDR1 is SGHRS and CDR2 YFSETQ. V was shortened by 4 bases and J by 2 bases, with 14 bases between the two germline ends. This CDR3 is 15 amino acids long. The CDR3 loop reads CASSLTSPYTDTQYF. The CDR3 DNA sequence: TGCGCCAGCAGCCTAACTAGCCCCTACACAGATACGCAGTATTTT.

The V gene is TRBV19, the J gene TRBJ2-1; D remains ambiguous. The CDR3 has 12 residues. Germline loops: CDR1 LNHDA, CDR2 SQIVND (reference sequence). The V and J ends lost 2 bases and 7 bases respectively, with 6 bases between them. The DNA for the CDR3 is TGTGCCAGTAGTATATATGGAAATGAGCAGTTCTTC. It codes for CASSIYGNEQFF. The full variable domain, its missing parts supplied by reference TRBV19 and TRBJ2-1, is DGGITQSPKYLFRKEGQNVTLSCEQNLNHDAMYWYRQDPGQGLRLIYYSQIVNDFQKGDIAEGYSVSREKKESFPLTVTSAQKNPTAFYLCASSIYGNEQFFGPGTRLTVL.

The chain is built from TRBV30 and TRBJ1-1; a possible D gene is TRBD1 (5 bases). This CDR3 spans 14 amino acids. Germline loops: CDR1 GTSNPN, CDR2 SVGIG (reference sequence). Trimming took 4 bases from V and 0 from J, leaving 12 bases between them. CDR3 sequence reads: CAWILPGLNTEAFF. In DNA form, the CDR3 reads TGTGCCTGGATCCTACCAGGGCTGAACACTGAAGCTTTCTTT.

This chain joins TRBV5-6 and TRBJ1-1, with D perhaps TRBD1 (5 bases). In germline, CDR1 is SGHDT, CDR2 YYEEEE. CDR3 length: 14 amino acids. V shed 4 bases and J shed 2 bases, with 12 bases lying between them. CDR3 bases: TGTGCCAGCAGCCGAAGGGACTTTAACACTGAAGCTTTCTTT. Its protein product is CASSRRDFNTEAFF.

This clone has just a few counts. The rearrangement joins TRBV6-1 to TRBJ2-5; D gene uncertain. From germline, CDR1 is MNHNS and CDR2 SASEGT. The CDR3 spans 11 residues. The V end lost 6 bases, the J end lost 7 bases, and 9 bases lay between the germline ends. CDR3: CASSNGVTQYF. The CDR3 DNA reads as TGTGCCAGCAGCAATGGGGTGACCCAGTACTTC.

V and J are TRBV2 and TRBJ1-2; 8 nucleotides align to TRBD1. The CDR3 length is 13 residues. Germline V lookup: CDR1 SNHLY, CDR2 FYNNEI. V lost 4 bases to trimming and J lost 8 bases; unmatched junction nucleotides: 6. The CDR3 region is CASSGADREGYTF. The DNA of the CDR3 is TGTGCCAGCAGTGGTGCGGACAGGGAAGGCTACACCTTC.